This TCR delta chain was sequenced for a study of γδ T cells in repeated Plasmodium falciparum infection. Study as a whole: Age- and gender-matched Australian children served as comparison for malaria-exposed Malian children. Each infection was followed by sampling at 21 days, plus baseline and some pre-infection draws.

Sequencing covered both gamma and delta TCR chains per sample. TCRdb re-called the multiplex PCR reads with CATT. The sample lists approximately 50,000 delta-chain clones; roughly 2% were seen once. The CDR3 has 23 residues. Germline lookup yields CDR1 TSWWSYY and CDR2 QGS. As to this clone: The mismatch at residue 21 between this DNA's translation and the TCRdb protein of a much larger clone likely reflects a read error; the protein shown is translated from the DNA.

Vgamma9/Vdelta2+ and Vdelta2-negative gammadelta T cells were flow-sorted from PBMC for bulk sequencing. J gene calling gave no result, while the V gene is TRDV1; TRDD3 is the table's D call and was not checked against the DNA. The sample comprised gamma-delta T cells from blood. This TCR came from a pool of human donors (malaria-infected and uninfected, not separated). The CDR3 is CALGVPPLFLRGWGRDRTDKHIF. CDR3 DNA: TGTGCTCTTGGGGTCCCTCCCCTCTTCCTACGTGGCTGGGGGAGAGACAGAACCGATAAACACATCTTT.